This TCR beta chain appears in the sequencing data of a study of shared clonotypes between healthy human individuals. Points from the study as a whole: Researchers sampled only blood; tissue repertoires likely differ.

Negatively enriched CD4+ T cells were divided by CD45RA into naive and memory. Details on this clone: What it binds is unknown. The junction departs from the called germline gene at one end, perhaps through a read error.

Here immunoSEQ multiplex PCR was the method, and the copy in TCRdb shows in-frame clones only, minus some. This sample carries 600,000 to 800,000 clones, 72% of them seen once, and the ten largest clones take around 1.7%. The TCR comes from a woman in her 30s in good health. The sequenced sample consisted of memory CD4+ T cells sorted from blood. Described subset: CD45RA-negative fraction.

In DNA, the CDR3 is TGTGCCAGCAGCTCCGTGACTAGCGGGAGTTGGGACTTC. The encoded protein is CASSSVTSGSWDF. The chain has TRBV11-2 and TRBJ2-5, with 12 bases that match TRBD2. Germline assignment: CDR1 SGHAT and CDR2 FQNNGV. The CDR3 extends over 13 amino acids.